This is a list of T cell receptor beta chains from one sample in a study of a mutant IDH1 vaccine in newly diagnosed glioma. Method: immunoSEQ multiplex PCR; TCRdb's copy keeps in-frame clones and lacks some. The sample lists 30,000 to 40,000 clones, roughly 75% occurring once. These receptors lack a known antigen. This specimen consisted of PBMCs, obtained from a glioma patient whose treatment included an IDH1 peptide vaccine. These receptors were obtained from a man in his forties with glioma. Some clones in this sample may be carry-over from other donors' samples. CDR3s leave out the opening cysteine and the closing phenylalanine or tryptophan.

>TRBV6-5
ASSRLEGEYEQY
>TRBV6-5
ASSSPNRGSYEQY
>TRBV18
ASSPRKVRGFYEQY
>TRBV2
ARETGLEGETQY
>TRBV30
AWTNTRGAKVKEAF
>TRBV12-5
ASGVVGAGMNTEAF
>TRBV7-2
ASSLVQGRNNQPQH
>TRBV11-2
ASSLASAVNIQY
>TRBV14
ASSLRPAVTYEQY
>TRBV5-1
ASSLVGLSEAF
>TRBV7-6
ASSLTESGNTIY
>TRBV29-1
SGQTGGETYEQY
>TRBV6-1
ASRDRGDTEAF
>TRBV6-6
ASSNPGQGNEKLF
>TRBV25-1
ASSEGENTEAF
>TRBV5-1
ASSSRLAGGFANTGELF
>TRBV4-1
ASSQGWSRDTNEKLF
>TRBV6-5
ASSPGEGGQETQY
>TRBV6-1
ASSEHRGPYEQY
>TRBV10-3
AISEDLGVAKNIQY
>TRBV10-3
AISGAGGPGELF
>TRBV2
ASKGDSYEQY
>TRBV28
ASRPWGETQY
>TRBV27
ASSTLRQDLITGELF
>TRBV5-1
ASSFRTSGVNEQF
>TRBV27
ASTQQGLGYEQY
>TRBV7-2
ASSLEGPGHHQPQH
>TRBV6-6
ASSYSRDTNTIY
>TRBV6-1
ASSHSAGNQPQH
>TRBV4-2
ASSQLQDGGQPQH
>TRBV5-1
ASSLEGEGYRSYEQY
>TRBV30
AWNQRGNEKLF
>TRBV19
ASTPGQPQH
>TRBV19
ASAGPNYGYT
>TRBV6-1
ASSEAAMRAYEQY
>TRBV7-3
ASSLGRASTDTQY
>TRBV15
ATSNWGQGANEQF
>TRBV7-2
ASGYGQYGYT
>TRBV6-1
ASSETQFDTEAF
>TRBV7-3
ASSLESNQPQH
>TRBV18
ASSPGGTVSYNEQF
>TRBV5-6
ASNRWGVVEKLF
>TRBV5-4
ASSPSLGHMNTEAF
>TRBV7-8
ASSFAGVGTDTQY
>TRBV29-1
SVEDPRFYNEQF
>TRBV11-2
ASSRDREDTEAF
>TRBV7-9
ASSFTGSGYEQY
>TRBV6-6
ASSYRTTNEKLF
>TRBV30
AISGGVQDTQY
>TRBV4-1
ASSQDFQRTGHEKLF
>TRBV29-1
SVEDTGSLYEQY
>TRBV5-4
ASSYGGRNTEAF
>TRBV7-9
ASSRRDVGELF
>TRBV5-5
ASSLEGQLNEKLF
>TRBV20-1
SAGNGNTIY
>TRBV21-1
ASSGEAGTGGNQPQH